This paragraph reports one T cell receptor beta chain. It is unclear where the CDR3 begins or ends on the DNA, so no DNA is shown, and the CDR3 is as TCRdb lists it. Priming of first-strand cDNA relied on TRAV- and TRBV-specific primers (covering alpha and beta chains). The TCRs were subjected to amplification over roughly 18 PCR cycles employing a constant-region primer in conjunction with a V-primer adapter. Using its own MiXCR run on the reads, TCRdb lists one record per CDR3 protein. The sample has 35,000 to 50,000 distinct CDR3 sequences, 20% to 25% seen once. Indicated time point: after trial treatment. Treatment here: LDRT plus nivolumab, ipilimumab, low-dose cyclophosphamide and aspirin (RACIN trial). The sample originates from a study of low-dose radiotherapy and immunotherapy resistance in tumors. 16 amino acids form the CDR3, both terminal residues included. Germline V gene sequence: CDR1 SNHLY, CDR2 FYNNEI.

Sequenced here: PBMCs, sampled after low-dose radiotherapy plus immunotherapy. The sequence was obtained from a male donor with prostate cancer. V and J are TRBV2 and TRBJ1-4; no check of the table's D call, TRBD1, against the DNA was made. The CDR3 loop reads CASTATIGSHEKLFFF.